This T cell receptor (beta chain) was profiled in a study of shared T cell receptors in the human thymus (dated by TCRdb to the early 2020s). For context, the study as a whole: The study examined how the human thymus generates shared, self-reactive T-cell receptor alpha chains.

Between the V and J ends, shortened by 2 bases and 4 bases respectively, the junction contains 15 bases. Taken from the germline V gene (reference sequence), the CDR1 and CDR2 loops are LNHDA and SQIVND. The CDR3 sequence holds 16 residues, the cysteine and phenylalanine included. The entry retains the CDR3 DNA only, 48 bases that are in frame from base 1. With regard to this clone: This receptor's antigen is unknown. No base quality values were provided; no much bigger clone lies one nucleotide off.

The method was the immunoSEQ multiplex PCR assay. TCRdb carries this immuneACCESS record with in-frame sequences only. Its versions omit some clonotypes, under half of them owing to an unresolved V gene in the studies checked, with the rest unexplained. This sample gives 640,000 or so clones in total; approximately 89% of them show up just once. The ten largest clones represent about 0.0094% of the sample. Another study also made use of these data, one on human thymus T cells. Looking at the second paper: The donors were immunologically healthy infants in Finland who had open corrective cardiac surgery for congenital heart defects. Thymus tissue was obtained as surgical resects removed during corrective cardiac surgery. Biased V and J gene segment usage appeared to be present in both thymic and peripheral blood repertoires. The related research found that thymic TCR repertoires overlapped highly between unrelated individuals. The study characterized TCR alpha and beta repertoires from seven to nine infant thymus samples and a few related peripheral blood samples. The infant donors were about 7 to 250 days old, and the cohort included a handful of males and a couple of females. After being mechanically released from the tissue, thymocytes were kept at -70 degrees C in pellets of about 8.5-32 million cells. A QIAsymphony instrument was used to extract genomic DNA from frozen cell pellets. Using the immunoSEQ multiplex PCR assay, the TCRB and TCRAD loci were amplified from a standardized quantity of quality-controlled genomic DNA. The amplicons spanned the V(D)J region and were long enough to cover the CDR3 and allow V and J genes to be identified. The commercial immunoSEQ service was used to sequence amplicons on an Illumina platform. Primer bias and sequencing errors were corrected using previously described methods, and TCRAD and TCRB definitions followed the IMGT database. Analysis of the repertoires was done with immunoSEQ Analyzer 3.0 and VDJTools and included basic statistics, V/J segment usage, diversity estimates, rarefaction and pairwise overlap. Diversity was estimated with Chao1, ChaoE, Efron-Thisted, Shannon and inverse Simpson indices, and also on datasets down-sampled to the smallest sample. Repertoire overlap used strict matching of CDR3 nucleotide sequence, V gene and J gene, with Jaccard-based multidimensional scaling clustering. Thymus samples yielded on average roughly 840,000 unique TCRB clonotypes, compared with around 84,000 from blood samples.

The specimen sequenced was thymocytes. The sequence is built from TRBV19 and TRBJ1-5; the D gene lacks a confident call. The origin of this receptor is a boy less than two years old with a congenital heart defect. Donor details come from another sample of the same person, matched by shared clones. The CDR3: CASSIKFRVGNQPQHF. The nucleotides are TGTGCCAGTAGTATAAAGTTCCGGGTTGGGAATCAGCCCCAGCATTTT.